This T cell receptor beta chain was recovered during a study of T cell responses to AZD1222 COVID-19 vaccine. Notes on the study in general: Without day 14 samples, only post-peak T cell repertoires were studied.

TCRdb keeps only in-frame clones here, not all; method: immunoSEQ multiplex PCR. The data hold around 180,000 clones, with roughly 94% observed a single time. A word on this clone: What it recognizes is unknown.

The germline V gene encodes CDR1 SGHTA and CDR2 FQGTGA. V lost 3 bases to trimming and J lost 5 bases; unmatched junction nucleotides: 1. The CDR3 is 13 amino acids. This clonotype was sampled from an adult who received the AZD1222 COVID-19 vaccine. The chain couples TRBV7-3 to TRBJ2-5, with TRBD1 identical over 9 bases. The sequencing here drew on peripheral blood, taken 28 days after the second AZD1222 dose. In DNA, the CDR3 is TGTGCCAGCAGCTTTACAGGGGGCGAGACCCAGTACTTC. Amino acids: CASSFTGGETQYF.